These T cell receptor beta chains were read from a single sample in a study of Graves' ophthalmopathy and Graves' hyperthyroidism. Each CDR3 protein is one row after TCRdb ran MiXCR on the multiplex PCR reads. Here the sample spans over a million distinct CDR3 sequences, 35% to 40% being singletons. The sequenced material came from peripheral blood or thyroid tissue (not recorded which). The receptors were sampled from an adult man with Graves' hyperthyroidism. CDR3s include the opening cysteine and the closing phenylalanine or tryptophan.

CDR3 length,V gene,J gene,CDR3 protein
13,TRBV6-5,TRBJ1-6,CASIRDRESPLHF
17,TRBV20-1,TRBJ1-5,CSARDIVGQSLNQPQHF
14,TRBV7-8,TRBJ1-2,CASTAGRLMGGYTF
16,TRBV15,TRBJ2-7,CATSRAGLADSYEQYF
12,TRBV6-2/TRBV6-3,TRBJ1-1,CASSRLTAEAFF
14,TRBV24-1,TRBJ1-5,CATRATGSNQPQHF
15,TRBV4-3,TRBJ2-2,CASSQTQQGVGELFF
12,TRBV10-2,TRBJ1-1,CASSEGGLEAFF
13,TRBV6-1,TRBJ1-2,CASTKGPEGGYTF
14,TRBV25-1,TRBJ1-2,CASSDSQGYYGYTF
13,TRBV7-2,TRBJ1-5,CASSSTDYQPQHF
14,TRBV20-1,TRBJ2-7,CSARTASPFFEQYF
17,TRBV12-3/TRBV12-4,TRBJ2-6,CASSPRQGVAGANVLTF
15,TRBV4-3,TRBJ1-2,CASSQDLSGNYGYTF
13,TRBV10-3,TRBJ2-2,CASWRTATGELFF
15,TRBV10-2,TRBJ2-5,CASSPPGEWLETQYF
19,TRBV7-8,TRBJ2-7,CASSRTLTSGRRGASEQYF
14,TRBV10-3,TRBJ2-7,CAISPTASSYEQYF
15,TRBV7-2,TRBJ2-7,CASSNSGGSNYEQYF
16,TRBV20-1,TRBJ1-3,CSAIIPGHPVRNTIYF
15,TRBV2,TRBJ1-2,CASSEGQGSGYGYTF
13,TRBV7-2,TRBJ2-5,CASSLGPEESQYF
12,TRBV25-1,TRBJ1-2,CASTYQGGGYTF
11,TRBV20-1,TRBJ2-7,CSGRLGNEQYF
14,TRBV9,TRBJ2-2,CASSQGWNTGELFF
14,TRBV24-1,TRBJ2-5,CATRENGQVETQYF
14,TRBV29-1,TRBJ1-2,CSSFRDEPNYGYTF
15,TRBV7-8,TRBJ1-2,CASSLRQGDVSGYTF
14,TRBV20-1,TRBJ1-1,CSAIDRGTNTEAFF
12,TRBV9,TRBJ1-6,CASSVESGTLHF
12,TRBV10-3,TRBJ2-2,CASSAAGTQLFF
12,TRBV29-1,TRBJ1-2,CSVEEGMGGYTF
17,TRBV2,TRBJ2-7,CASDAGSGTGRSYEQYF
15,TRBV7-2,TRBJ2-7,CASSGSGTGIYEQYF
16,TRBV11-2,TRBJ2-6,CASSTITGAGANVLTF
12,TRBV7-9,TRBJ2-7,CASSERTSEQYF
13,TRBV6-2/TRBV6-3,TRBJ1-6,CASLGVEDSPLHF
14,TRBV10-3,TRBJ2-7,CAISKDRGGYEQYF
15,TRBV18,TRBJ2-7,CASSPPERGGYEQYF
13,TRBV9,TRBJ1-2,CASSVRGFDGYTF
15,TRBV7-8,TRBJ1-5,CASSCTPVGNQPQHF
14,TRBV7-9,TRBJ1-2,CASSKPGQGAGYTF
14,TRBV5-1,TRBJ1-6,CASNLGRDNSPLHF
10,TRBV20-1,TRBJ2-2,CSAREWELFF
13,TRBV19,TRBJ2-2,CASRRERAGELFF
17,TRBV4-2,TRBJ2-7,CASSQDRGYGFSYEQYF
14,TRBV6-6,TRBJ2-6,CASKRGSGANVLTF
17,TRBV12-3/TRBV12-4,TRBJ1-5,CASTPWGGVGSNQPQHF
14,TRBV25-1,TRBJ1-1,CACSVAGRAPEAFF
13,TRBV10-3,TRBJ2-7,CAILGQDRYEQYF
14,TRBV6-5,TRBJ2-5,CASSSSDGKGTQYF